These T cell receptor beta chains were read from a single sample in a study of vaccination effects on CD4 cells after COVID-19. Repertoires were generated with immunoSEQ multiplex PCR, while TCRdb's copy carries only in-frame clones and drops some. The table lists about 79,000 clones, approximately 81% of them singletons. These TCRs are of unknown antigen specificity. Material: CD4+ T cells from PBMCs cultured with HCoV-229E spike peptides, obtained before COVID-19 vaccination. The receptor set was obtained from a human donor who received a COVID-19 vaccine. Both conserved end residues are part of each CDR3. Each record gives: V gene, J gene, clone size, D gene, CDR3 protein, CDR3 DNA. D genes are given only for firm matches. The listing skips clone size in some rows; elsewhere it reads once, few, many or a size class.

TRBV5-1	TRBJ1-1	NA	NA	CASSFGGTEAFF	TGCGCCAGCAGCTTTGGGGGGACTGAAGCTTTCTTT
TRBV18	TRBJ1-2	once	NA	CASSNAGDISGGYTF	TGTGCCAGCTCAAACGCCGGGGACATCTCGGGAGGCTACACCTTC
TRBV7-3	TRBJ1-2	few	TRBD1	CASSLTGEHGYTF	TGTGCCAGCAGCTTGACAGGGGAGCATGGCTACACCTTC
TRBV11-2	TRBJ1-2	NA	NA	CASSTDSTNYGYTF	TGTGCCAGCAGCACCGACAGTACTAACTATGGCTACACCTTC
TRBV18	TRBJ1-1	NA	NA	CASSPTTSWGTEAFF	TGTGCCAGCTCACCTACGACCTCCTGGGGCACTGAAGCTTTCTTT
TRBV7-2	TRBJ2-5	NA	TRBD2	CASSLAVAGGPIETQYF	TGTGCCAGCAGCTTAGCCGTAGCGGGGGGGCCTATCGAGACCCAGTACTTC
TRBV2	TRBJ2-1	few	TRBD2	CASSEAGAGGPGYEQFF	TGTGCCAGCAGTGAAGCGGGAGCGGGGGGGCCTGGTTATGAGCAGTTCTTC
TRBV5-8	TRBJ2-3	once	NA	CASPGRGADTQYF	TGTGCCAGTCCCGGGCGGGGCGCAGATACGCAGTATTTT
TRBV10-3	TRBJ2-2	NA	TRBD1	CAIRDPGGPGELFF	TGTGCCATCAGGGATCCAGGGGGCCCCGGGGAGCTGTTTTTT
TRBV3-1/TRBV3-2	TRBJ1-2	NA	TRBD1	CASSQDNRGRGYTF	TGTGCCAGCAGCCAAGACAACAGGGGCAGGGGCTACACCTTC
TRBV30	TRBJ2-1	NA	NA	CAWSPVGKSSYNEQFF	TGTGCCTGGAGCCCCGTCGGGAAGAGCTCCTACAATGAGCAGTTCTTC
TRBV9	TRBJ2-5	few	TRBD2	CASSGTSDGETQYF	TGTGCCAGCAGCGGCACTAGCGATGGGGAGACCCAGTACTTC